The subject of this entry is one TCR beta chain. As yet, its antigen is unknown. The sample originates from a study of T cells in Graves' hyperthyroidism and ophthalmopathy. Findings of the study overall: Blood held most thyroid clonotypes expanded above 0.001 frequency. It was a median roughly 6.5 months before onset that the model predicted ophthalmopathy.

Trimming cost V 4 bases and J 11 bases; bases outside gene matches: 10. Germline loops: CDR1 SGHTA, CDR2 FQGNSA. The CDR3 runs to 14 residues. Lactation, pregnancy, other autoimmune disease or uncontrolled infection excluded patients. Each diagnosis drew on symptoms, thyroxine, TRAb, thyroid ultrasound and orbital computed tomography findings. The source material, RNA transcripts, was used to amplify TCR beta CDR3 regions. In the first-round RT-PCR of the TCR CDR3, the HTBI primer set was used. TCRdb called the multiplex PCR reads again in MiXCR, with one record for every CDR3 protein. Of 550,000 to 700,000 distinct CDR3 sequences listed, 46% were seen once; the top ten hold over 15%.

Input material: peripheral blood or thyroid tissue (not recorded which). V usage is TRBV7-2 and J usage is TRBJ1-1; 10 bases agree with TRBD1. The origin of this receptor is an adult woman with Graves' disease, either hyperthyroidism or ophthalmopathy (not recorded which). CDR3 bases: TGTGCCAGCAGCTCCCGGCTTGGACAGGGGGGGGCTTTCTTT. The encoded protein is CASSSRLGQGGAFF.